The 17 T cell receptor beta chains below all came from one sample that was sequenced in a study of OX40 agonist ivuxolimab in advanced cancers. The data were produced by immunoSEQ multiplex PCR, yet TCRdb's version contains in-frame clones alone and is incomplete. This sample yields approximately 91,000 clones, of which about 86% are seen a single time; 2% belongs to the top ten. The sample in question was CD4+ or CD8+ T cells sorted from blood, obtained in a trial of the OX40 agonist ivuxolimab. The receptors were sampled from an adult with an advanced solid tumor such as melanoma, head and neck, liver or kidney cancer.

The V call is TRBV29-1, the J call TRBJ2-1; possibly TRBD2 for D (7 bases). This CDR3 is built from 13 residues. Germline-derived CDR1 and CDR2 are SQVTM and ANQGSEA. V was clipped by 1 base and J by 9 bases, with 13 bases between them. The chain's CDR3 is CSVEVGGGFEQFF. The CDR3 nucleotides read TGCAGCGTTGAAGTCGGCGGGGGCTTTGAGCAGTTCTTC.

This rearrangement joins TRBV10-3 to TRBJ2-4, with D possibly TRBD2 on 5 matching bases. Germline lookup yields CDR1 ENHRY and CDR2 SYGVKD. The germline V and J ends were trimmed by 11 bases and 5 bases, with 13 bases remaining between them. The CDR3 totals 12 residues. The chain's CDR3 is CASQDGENIQYF. DNA of the CDR3: TGTGCCTCTCAAGACGGGGAAAACATTCAGTACTTC.

This clone was seen many times. The rearrangement links TRBV4-1 to TRBJ2-1; D gene unclear. Germline V lookup: CDR1 MGHRA, CDR2 YSYEKL. The CDR3 loop spans 10 amino acids. Trimming stripped 1 base from V and 13 bases from J, with 5 bases between. The CDR3 nucleotides are TGCGCCAGCAGCCAAGGACGTCAGTTCTTC. It codes for CASSQGRQFF.

The chain combines TRBV6-5 with TRBJ2-7, with unresolved D. The CDR3 has 11 residues. CDR1 is MNHEY, CDR2 SVGAGI, per germline. The V and J ends lost 7 bases and 2 bases respectively, with 6 bases between them. The CDR3 DNA reads as TGTGCCAGCACCAGCGCCTACGAGCAGTACTTC. As protein: CASTSAYEQYF.

This rearrangement joins TRBV5-1 to TRBJ2-5; D call uncertain. Trimming stripped 8 bases from V and 4 bases from J, with 15 bases between. This CDR3 spans 13 amino acids. From germline, CDR1 is SGHRS and CDR2 YFSETQ. The CDR3 nucleotides are TGCGCCAGTCCAAAGAAACTCTCAGAGACCCAGTACTTC. This codes for CASPKKLSETQYF. Variable domain in full (rest from reference TRBV5-1 and TRBJ2-5): KAGVTQTPRYLIKTRGQQVTLSCSPISGHRSVSWYQQTPGQGLQFLFEYFSETQRNKGNFPGRFSGRQFSNSRSEMNVSTLELGDSALYLCASPKKLSETQYFGPGTRLLVL.

This sequence joins TRBV14 and TRBJ2-7; D is uncertain. The germline V and J ends were trimmed by 0 bases and 9 bases, with 12 bases remaining between them. Germline V gives CDR1 SGHDN, CDR2 FVKESK. The CDR3 extends over 13 amino acids. The CDR3 bases are TGTGCCAGCAGCCAAGATCGGGTAATCGGGCAGTACTTC. Protein sequence: CASSQDRVIGQYF.

The V and J genes are TRBV4-1 and TRBJ1-2; TRBD1 is a possible D gene (6 bases). CDR3 length: 15 amino acids. From germline, CDR1 is MGHRA and CDR2 YSYEKL. The ends were cut back, 5 bases at V and 0 bases at J, with 13 bases in the middle. In DNA form, the CDR3 reads TGCGCCAGCAGCGACACAGGGCTTACTAACTATGGCTACACCTTC. As protein: CASSDTGLTNYGYTF.

The rearrangement uses TRBV6-6 and TRBJ2-1; the match to TRBD2 covers 7 bases. After removal of 8 bases from V and 3 bases from J, the junction contained 4 bases not matched to a gene. The CDR3 runs to 13 residues. From germline, CDR1 is MNHNY and CDR2 SVGAGI (reference sequence). Here the CDR3 reads CASGGVSYNEQFF. CDR3 sequence (DNA): TGTGCCAGCGGGGGGGTCAGCTACAATGAGCAGTTCTTC.

To note about this clone: Other DNA sequences in the same sample also yield this CDR3. In DNA, the CDR3 is TGTGCCAGCAGCGTGGACAGGGACTATGGCTACACCTTC. It is translated as CASSVDRDYGYTF. The V and J genes are TRBV9 and TRBJ1-2; 8 bases map to TRBD1. Germline assignment: CDR1 SGDLS and CDR2 YYNGEE. J gave up 3 bases and V 2 bases, and 0 bases lay outside the gene matches. This CDR3 comprises 13 residues.

The genes are TRBV6-1 and TRBJ1-1; weak D call: TRBD1 (5 bases). V was trimmed by 7 bases and J by 1 base, leaving 10 bases between them. In germline, CDR1 is MNHNS, CDR2 SASEGT. This CDR3 is built from 13 residues. The CDR3 protein is CASKRQRNTEAFF. The CDR3 DNA sequence: TGTGCCAGCAAGAGACAGAGGAACACTGAAGCTTTCTTT.

The V call is TRBV5-4, the J call TRBJ2-1; D ambiguous. Germline values: CDR1 SGHNT, CDR2 YYREEE (reference sequence). Trimming shortened V by 0 bases and J by 0 bases, and 4 bases separated the two germline ends. This CDR3 contains 14 residues. The CDR3 DNA is TGTGCCAGCAGCTTGGACACCTCCTACAATGAGCAGTTCTTC. Translation gives CASSLDTSYNEQFF. Complete variable domain (other parts from reference TRBV5-4 and TRBJ2-1): ETGVTQSPTHLIKTRGQQVTLRCSSQSGHNTVSWYQQALGQGPQFIFQYYREEENGRGNFPPRFSGLQFPNYSSELNVNALELDDSALYLCASSLDTSYNEQFFGPGTRLTVL.

The chain combines TRBV27 with TRBJ2-3; no definite D call. Germline V gene sequence: CDR1 MNHEY, CDR2 SMNVEV (reference sequence). The germline V and J ends were trimmed by 3 bases and 0 bases, with 4 bases remaining between them. The length of the CDR3 is 13 residues. The CDR3 DNA reads as TGTGCCAGCAGTTTGGGGAGCACAGATACGCAGTATTTT. Encoded protein: CASSLGSTDTQYF.

This chain uses TRBV7-6 with TRBJ1-3; 8 bases are a match to TRBD1. The CDR3 runs to 16 residues. With 1 base clipped from V and 1 base from J, the junction kept 3 bases outside the gene matches. CDR1 and CDR2 from the germline V gene are SGHVS and FNYEAQ. The CDR3 DNA is TGTGCCAGCAGCTTAGATCGACAGGGGTCTGGAAACACCATATATTTT. It is translated as CASSLDRQGSGNTIYF. The full variable domain, its missing parts supplied by reference TRBV7-6 and TRBJ1-3, is GAGVSQSPRYKVTKRGQDVALRCDPISGHVSLYWYRQALGQGPEFLTYFNYEAQQDKSGLPNDRFSAERPEGSISTLTIQRTEQRDSAMYRCASSLDRQGSGNTIYFGEGSWLTVV.

V is TRBV5-4 and J is TRBJ1-1; no reliable D call. The germline gives CDR1 SGHNT, CDR2 YYREEE (reference sequence). V lost 3 bases, J lost 0 bases, and 15 bases lay in between. CDR3 length equals 16 residues. The CDR3 here is CASSSPGRRLNTEAFF. The CDR3 DNA reads TGTGCCAGCAGCTCGCCAGGAAGAAGGTTGAACACTGAAGCTTTCTTT.

CDR3 sequence: CASSLVLAIPTEAFF. The CDR3 nucleotides read TGTGCCAGCAGCTTAGTACTTGCCATCCCCACTGAAGCTTTCTTT. The rearrangement uses TRBV7-9 and TRBJ1-1, with no clear D. V was cut by 1 base and J by 4 bases, with 13 bases left in between. The CDR3 has 15 amino acids. Germline V gives CDR1 SEHNR, CDR2 FQNEAQ (reference sequence).

The chain has TRBV6-1 and TRBJ1-2; TRBD1 matches 9 bases. The germline V gene encodes CDR1 MNHNS and CDR2 SASEGT. The V segment lost 6 bases and the J segment 11 bases; nucleotides outside the gene matches: 10. The CDR3 is 13 residues long. CDR3 protein: CASSPGQGGFYTF. CDR3 coding DNA: TGTGCCAGCAGCCCGGGACAGGGAGGGTTTTACACCTTC.

CDR3 in DNA: TGTGCCAGTAGTTCAATCGGGGAGGGCAACACAGATACGCAGTATTTT. It translates to CASSSIGEGNTDTQYF. This chain joins TRBV19 and TRBJ2-3, with 7 bases aligning to TRBD2. CDR3 length equals 16 residues. With 5 bases clipped from V and 2 bases from J, the junction kept 10 bases outside the gene matches. The germline V gene has CDR1 LNHDA and CDR2 SQIVND (reference sequence).